The rows below give T cell receptor beta chains drawn from one sample of a study of T cells in Graves' hyperthyroidism and ophthalmopathy. TCRdb re-derived calls from the multiplex PCR reads in MiXCR, one entry per CDR3 protein. The sample carries approximately 400,000 distinct CDR3 sequences, about a sixth recorded once. Sequenced: blood. Receptors were obtained from a woman between 18 and 30 years old with Graves' hyperthyroidism. Both conserved end residues are trimmed from each CDR3.

V gene,J gene,CDR3 protein
TRBV6-1,TRBJ1-2,ASSENGGNGYT
TRBV6-4,TRBJ2-1,ASTRDAQGGEQF
TRBV7-9,TRBJ1-6,ASSSYRGPKYNSPLH
TRBV3-1,TRBJ1-2,ASSQAPGVNYGYT
TRBV10-3,TRBJ1-5,AISEAIGTGTQPQH
TRBV13,TRBJ1-2,ASSRRRDPRADGYT
TRBV10-3,TRBJ2-7,AISGAGRGPNEQY
TRBV18,TRBJ2-2,ASPITGELF
TRBV20-1,TRBJ2-7,SAPGGVAEQY
TRBV19,TRBJ2-1,ASSMDRGWNEQF
TRBV30,TRBJ2-3,AWSAGGGGPYPTDTQY
TRBV2,TRBJ2-3,ASRHTTSESTDTQY
TRBV19,TRBJ2-5,ASGGTAPSTQY
TRBV28,TRBJ2-7,ASSLSQGYEQY
TRBV5-4,TRBJ1-4,ASSLNSGQHNEKLF
TRBV6-1,TRBJ1-5,ASSNYRGYQPQH
TRBV19,TRBJ2-1,ASSIRRESNEQF
TRBV2,TRBJ2-2,ASKETANTGELF
TRBV19,TRBJ2-3,ASSIVAGGPDTQY
TRBV24-1,TRBJ2-2,ATSSGTSNTGELF
TRBV12-3/TRBV12-4,TRBJ1-5,ASRRRDTSNQPQH
TRBV5-1,TRBJ2-7,ASRRDTGSYEQY
TRBV12-3/TRBV12-4,TRBJ2-2,ASSYTTANTGELF
TRBV20-1,TRBJ2-1,SARDRAGANNEQF
TRBV27,TRBJ2-7,ASSPPGWHEQY
TRBV7-8,TRBJ2-3,ASSLVNARSATDTQY
TRBV29-1,TRBJ2-1,SDRTSGTSDEQF
TRBV6-5,TRBJ2-2,ASSYGGAGGGYTGELF
TRBV5-1,TRBJ1-2,ASGSGGGGYT
TRBV7-9,TRBJ2-1,ASSLAGGGLAGEVGDEQF